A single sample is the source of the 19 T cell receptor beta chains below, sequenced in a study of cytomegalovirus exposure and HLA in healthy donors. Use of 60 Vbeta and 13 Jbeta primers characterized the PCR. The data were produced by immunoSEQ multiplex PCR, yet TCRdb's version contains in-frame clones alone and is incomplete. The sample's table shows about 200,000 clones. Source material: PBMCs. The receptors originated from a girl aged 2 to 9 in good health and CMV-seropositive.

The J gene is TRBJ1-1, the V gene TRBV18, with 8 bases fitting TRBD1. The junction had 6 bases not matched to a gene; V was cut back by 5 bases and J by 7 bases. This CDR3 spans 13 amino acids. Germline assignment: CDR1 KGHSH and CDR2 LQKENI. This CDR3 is CASSYDTGGEAFF. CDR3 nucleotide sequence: TGTGCCAGCTCATACGATACAGGGGGTGAAGCTTTCTTT.

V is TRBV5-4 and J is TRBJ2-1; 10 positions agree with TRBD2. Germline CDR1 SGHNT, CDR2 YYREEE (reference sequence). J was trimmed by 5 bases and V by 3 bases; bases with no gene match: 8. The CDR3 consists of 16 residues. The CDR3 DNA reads TGTGCCAGCAGCTCTATAGCGGGAGGAAGGGACAATGAGCAGTTCTTC. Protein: CASSSIAGGRDNEQFF.

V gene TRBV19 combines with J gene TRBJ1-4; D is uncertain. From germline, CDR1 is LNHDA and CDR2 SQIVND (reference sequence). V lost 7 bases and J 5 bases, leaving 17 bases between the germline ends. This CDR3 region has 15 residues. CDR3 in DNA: TGTGCCAGTAATCGAGCGGCAGTTCTAAATGAAAAACTGTTTTTT. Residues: CASNRAAVLNEKLFF.

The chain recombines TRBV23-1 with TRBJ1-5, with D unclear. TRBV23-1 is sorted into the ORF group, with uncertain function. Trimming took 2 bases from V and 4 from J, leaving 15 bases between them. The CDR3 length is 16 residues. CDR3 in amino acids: CASSQVNAAGNQPQHF. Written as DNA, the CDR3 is TGCGCCAGCAGTCAAGTGAACGCGGCGGGAAATCAGCCCCAGCATTTT.

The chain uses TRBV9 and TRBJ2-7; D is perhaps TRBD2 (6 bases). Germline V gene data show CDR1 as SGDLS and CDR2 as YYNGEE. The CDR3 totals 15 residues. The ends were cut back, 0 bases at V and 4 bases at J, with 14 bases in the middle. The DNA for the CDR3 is TGTGCCAGCAGCGTAGCCGCGGGACTTTGGTACGAGCAGTACTTC. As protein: CASSVAAGLWYEQYF.

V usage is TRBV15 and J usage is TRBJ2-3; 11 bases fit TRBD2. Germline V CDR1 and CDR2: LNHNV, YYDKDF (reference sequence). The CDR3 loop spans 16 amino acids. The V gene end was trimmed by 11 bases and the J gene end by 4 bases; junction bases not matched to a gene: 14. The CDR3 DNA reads TGTGCCGTAGATAGCGGGAGGGCCCGTAGGGCAGATACGCAGTATTTT. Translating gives CAVDSGRARRADTQYF.

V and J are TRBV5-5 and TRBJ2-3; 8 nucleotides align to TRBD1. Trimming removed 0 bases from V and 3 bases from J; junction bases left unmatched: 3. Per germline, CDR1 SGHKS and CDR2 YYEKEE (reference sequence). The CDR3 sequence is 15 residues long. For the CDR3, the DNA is TGTGCCAGCAGCTTGGTTAGGACAGGGACAGATACGCAGTATTTT. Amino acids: CASSLVRTGTDTQYF. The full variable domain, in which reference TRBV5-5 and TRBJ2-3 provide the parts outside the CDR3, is DAGVTQSPTHLIKTRGQQVTLRCSPISGHKSVSWYQQVLGQGPQFIFQYYEKEERGRGNFPDRFSARQFPNYSSELNVNALLLGDSALYLCASSLVRTGTDTQYFGPGTRLTVL.

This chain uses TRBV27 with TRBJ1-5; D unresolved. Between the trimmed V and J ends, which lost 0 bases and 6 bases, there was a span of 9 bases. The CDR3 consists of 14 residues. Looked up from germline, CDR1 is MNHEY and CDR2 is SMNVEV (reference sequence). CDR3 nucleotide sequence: TGTGCCAGCAGTTTATCCGGGAGGACTCAGCCCCAGCATTTT. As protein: CASSLSGRTQPQHF.

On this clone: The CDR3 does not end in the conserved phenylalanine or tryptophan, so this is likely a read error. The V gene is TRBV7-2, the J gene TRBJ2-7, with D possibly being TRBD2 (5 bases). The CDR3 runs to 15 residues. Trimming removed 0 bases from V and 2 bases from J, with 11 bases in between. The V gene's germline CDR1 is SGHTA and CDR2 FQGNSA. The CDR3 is CASSLASSGTYEQYY. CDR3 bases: TGTGCCAGCAGCTTAGCGTCGTCGGGAACCTACGAGCAGTACTAC.

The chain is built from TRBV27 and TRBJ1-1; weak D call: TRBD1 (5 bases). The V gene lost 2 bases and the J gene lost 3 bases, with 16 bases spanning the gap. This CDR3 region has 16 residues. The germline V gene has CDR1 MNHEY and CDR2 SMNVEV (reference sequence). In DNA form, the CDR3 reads TGTGCCAGCAGTTTAGTGCCAGGGAGGTTGGACACTGAAGCTTTCTTT. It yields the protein CASSLVPGRLDTEAFF.

This CDR3 is CASSPLTGRNTIYF. In DNA, the CDR3 is TGTGCCAGCAGCCCTCTGACAGGGCGAAACACCATATATTTT. V gene TRBV14 combines with J gene TRBJ1-3, with TRBD1 matching 7 bases. The CDR3 is made up of 14 amino acids. With 4 bases clipped from V and 5 bases from J, the junction kept 5 bases outside the gene matches. CDR1 is SGHDN and CDR2 is FVKESK in the germline V gene.

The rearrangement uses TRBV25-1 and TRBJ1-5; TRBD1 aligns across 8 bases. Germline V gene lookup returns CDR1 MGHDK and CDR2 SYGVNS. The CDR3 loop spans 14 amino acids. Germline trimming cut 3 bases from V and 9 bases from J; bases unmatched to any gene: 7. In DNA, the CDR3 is TGTGCCAGCAGTGATTACAGGGGGGATAGGCCCCAGCATTTT. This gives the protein CASSDYRGDRPQHF. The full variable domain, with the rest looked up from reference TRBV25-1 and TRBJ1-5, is EADIYQTPRYLVIGTGKKITLECSQTMGHDKMYWYQQDPGMELHLIHYSYGVNSTEKGDLSSESTVSRIRTEHFPLTLESARPSHTSQYLCASSDYRGDRPQHFGDGTRLSIL.

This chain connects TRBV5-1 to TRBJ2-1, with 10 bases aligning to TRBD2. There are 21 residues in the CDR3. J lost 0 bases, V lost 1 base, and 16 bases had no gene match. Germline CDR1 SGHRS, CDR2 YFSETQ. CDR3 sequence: CASSLRGIGLAGVSSYNEQFF. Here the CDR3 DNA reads TGCGCCAGCAGCTTGAGAGGTATTGGGCTAGCGGGAGTGAGCTCCTACAATGAGCAGTTCTTC. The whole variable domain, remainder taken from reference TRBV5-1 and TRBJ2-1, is KAGVTQTPRYLIKTRGQQVTLSCSPISGHRSVSWYQQTPGQGLQFLFEYFSETQRNKGNFPGRFSGRQFSNSRSEMNVSTLELGDSALYLCASSLRGIGLAGVSSYNEQFFGPGTRLTVL.

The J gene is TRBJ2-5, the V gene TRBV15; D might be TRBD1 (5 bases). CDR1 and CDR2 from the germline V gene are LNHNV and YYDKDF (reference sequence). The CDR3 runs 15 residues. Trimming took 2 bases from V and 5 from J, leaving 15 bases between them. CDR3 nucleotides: TGTGCCACCAGCAGATTGGGGCCTGAGATGGAGACCCAGTACTTC. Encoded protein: CATSRLGPEMETQYF.

For the CDR3, the DNA is TGTGCCAGCATCCCTTTAGCGGGGACAGATACGCAGTATTTT. Translated: CASIPLAGTDTQYF. The V call is TRBV27, the J call TRBJ2-3, with 8 bases matching TRBD2. The trim removed 7 bases at V and 3 bases at J, leaving 6 bases unmatched. Germline V CDR1 and CDR2: MNHEY, SMNVEV (reference sequence). This CDR3 spans 14 amino acids.

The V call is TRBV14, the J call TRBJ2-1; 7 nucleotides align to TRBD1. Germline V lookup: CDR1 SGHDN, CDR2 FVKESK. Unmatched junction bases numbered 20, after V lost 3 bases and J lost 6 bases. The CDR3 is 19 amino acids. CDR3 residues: CASSHGGQTVPSHPNEQFF. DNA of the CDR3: TGTGCCAGCAGCCATGGGGGACAGACTGTACCTTCCCACCCCAATGAGCAGTTCTTC.

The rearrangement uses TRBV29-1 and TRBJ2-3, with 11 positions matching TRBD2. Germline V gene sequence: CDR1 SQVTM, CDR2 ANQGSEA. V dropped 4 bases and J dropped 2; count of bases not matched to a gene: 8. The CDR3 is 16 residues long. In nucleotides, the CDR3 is TGCAGCGTTGGTTGGGGACTAGCGGAGTTCACAGATACGCAGTATTTT. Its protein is CSVGWGLAEFTDTQYF.

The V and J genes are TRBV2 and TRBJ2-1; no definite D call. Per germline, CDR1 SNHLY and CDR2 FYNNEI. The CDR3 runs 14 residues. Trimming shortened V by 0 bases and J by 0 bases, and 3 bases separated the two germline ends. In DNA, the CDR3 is TGTGCCAGCAGTGAAGCGAGCTCCTACAATGAGCAGTTCTTC. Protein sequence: CASSEASSYNEQFF.

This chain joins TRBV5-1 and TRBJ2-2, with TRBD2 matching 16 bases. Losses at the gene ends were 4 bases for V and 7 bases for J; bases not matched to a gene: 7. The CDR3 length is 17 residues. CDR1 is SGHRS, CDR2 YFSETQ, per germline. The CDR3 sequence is CASSLGLAGGIGGELFF. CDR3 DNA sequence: TGCGCCAGCAGCCTGGGACTAGCGGGAGGGATCGGCGGGGAGCTGTTTTTT.